This T cell receptor (beta chain) was identified during a study of identical twins. This CDR3 is 16 amino acids long. Trimming removed 4 bases from V and 5 bases from J, with 20 bases in between. CDR1 is PRHDT, CDR2 FYEKMQ, per germline (reference sequence). This clonotype occurred a few times. Its antigen is not identified. Template switching supplied a universal primer site; unique molecular identifiers were carried on the cDNA. TCRdb redid the calling of the 5' RACE reads with MiXCR, one entry per CDR3 protein. This table has hundreds of thousands of distinct CDR3 sequences, around an eighth appearing once. Notes on the study in general: Part of the zero-insertion signal could reflect confounding by invariant MAIT and iNKT cells. Without tracking the same donors, conclusions rested on cross-sectional statistical analysis.

The sample was also reused in another study, on yellow fever vaccine responses in identical twins.

Material: CD8+ T cells sorted from blood. V gene TRBV13 combines with J gene TRBJ1-1, with unresolved D. This TCR was recovered from a woman aged 18-35 years in good health. The CDR3 loop is CASSSPRTLRMTEAFF. The CDR3 nucleotides are TGTGCCAGCAGCTCACCCCGGACCCTTCGGATGACTGAAGCTTTCTTT. Complete variable domain (other parts from reference TRBV13 and TRBJ1-1): AAGVIQSPRHLIKEKRETATLKCYPIPRHDTVYWYQQGPGQDPQFLISFYEKMQSDKGSIPDRFSAQQFSDYHSELNMSSLELGDSALYFCASSSPRTLRMTEAFFGQGTRLTVV.